This T cell receptor (beta chain) is drawn from a study of T-cell memory formation after mild COVID-19. Study-wide background: Largely, the TCR clusters proved donor specific. Study findings and constraints: CD4/CD8 balance held among clones contracting day 15 to 85, and later expanders leaned CD4+. CD4+ clones that contracted lay mainly in CM and EM; CD8+ ones lay in EMRA.

CDR1 SQVTM and CDR2 ANQGSEA come from the germline V gene. V was cut by 3 bases and J by 5 bases, with 10 bases left in between. The CDR3 is 12 residues long. A single record per CDR3 protein comes from TCRdb applying MiXCR to the 5' RACE reads. The sample shows around 420,000 distinct CDR3 sequences, roughly 24% of them seen only once. Note on this clonotype: Its antigen is unidentified.

This receptor was identified in an adult woman who had mild COVID-19 (a few samples of this study predate the infection). Cell type and time point are not known. Sample: PBMCs or a T cell subset sorted from them (not recorded which). The rearrangement uses TRBV29-1 and TRBJ1-1; maybe TRBD1 (6 bases). DNA of the CDR3: TGCAGCGTTGACGACAGGAAGACTGAAGCTTTCTTT. This codes for CSVDDRKTEAFF. Filled out from reference TRBV29-1 and TRBJ1-1, the complete variable domain reads SAVISQKPSRDICQRGTSLTIQCQVDSQVTMMFWYRQQPGQSLTLIATANQGSEATYESGFVIDKFPISRPNLTFSTLTVSNMSPEDSSIYLCSVDDRKTEAFFGQGTRLTVV.